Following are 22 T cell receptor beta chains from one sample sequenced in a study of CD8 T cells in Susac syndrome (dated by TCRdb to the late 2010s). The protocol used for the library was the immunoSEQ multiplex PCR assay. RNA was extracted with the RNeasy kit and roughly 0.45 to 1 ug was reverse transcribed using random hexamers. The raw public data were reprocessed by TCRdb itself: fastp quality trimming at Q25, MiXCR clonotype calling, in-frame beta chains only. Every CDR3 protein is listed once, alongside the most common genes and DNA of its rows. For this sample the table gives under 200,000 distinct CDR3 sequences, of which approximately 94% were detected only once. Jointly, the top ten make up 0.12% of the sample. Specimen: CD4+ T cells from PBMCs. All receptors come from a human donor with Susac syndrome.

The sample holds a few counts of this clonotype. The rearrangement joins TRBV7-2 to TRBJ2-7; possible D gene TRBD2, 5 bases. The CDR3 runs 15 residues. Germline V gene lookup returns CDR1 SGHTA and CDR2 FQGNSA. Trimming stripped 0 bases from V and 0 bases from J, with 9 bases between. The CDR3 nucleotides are TGTGCCAGCAGCTTAGCTTCGGGGAGCTCCTACGAGCAGTACTTC. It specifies CASSLASGSSYEQYF.

The CDR3 sequence is CSVVWGGSGNTIYF. The CDR3 nucleotides read TGCAGCGTCGTCTGGGGGGGCTCTGGAAACACCATATATTTT. The chain employs TRBV29-1 and TRBJ1-3; tentative D call: TRBD1 (5 bases). There are 14 residues in the CDR3. From germline, CDR1 is SQVTM and CDR2 ANQGSEA. V was trimmed by 6 bases and J by 0 bases, leaving 12 bases between them.

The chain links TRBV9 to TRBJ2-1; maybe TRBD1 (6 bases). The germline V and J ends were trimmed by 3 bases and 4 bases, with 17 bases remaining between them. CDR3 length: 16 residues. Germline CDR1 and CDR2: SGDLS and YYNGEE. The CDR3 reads CASSARGTPIYNEQFF. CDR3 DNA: TGTGCCAGCAGCGCACGTGGGACACCAATTTACAATGAGCAGTTCTTC.

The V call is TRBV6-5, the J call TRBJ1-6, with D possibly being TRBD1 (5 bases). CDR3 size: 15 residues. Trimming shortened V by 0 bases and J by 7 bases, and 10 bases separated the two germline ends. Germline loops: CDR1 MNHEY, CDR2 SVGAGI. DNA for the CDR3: TGTGCCAGCAGTTACTCGAGGGGTGGCAATTCACCCCTCCACTTT. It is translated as CASSYSRGGNSPLHF.

The CDR3 sequence is CASTLRHLAGEAFF. Written as DNA, the CDR3 is TGTGCCAGCACTCTCCGCCATCTGGCCGGAGAAGCTTTCTTT. The chain joins TRBV12-3 or TRBV12-4 to TRBJ1-1; D gene unclear. V gave up 7 bases and J gave up 8 bases, with 20 bases separating them. The CDR3 is 14 amino acids.

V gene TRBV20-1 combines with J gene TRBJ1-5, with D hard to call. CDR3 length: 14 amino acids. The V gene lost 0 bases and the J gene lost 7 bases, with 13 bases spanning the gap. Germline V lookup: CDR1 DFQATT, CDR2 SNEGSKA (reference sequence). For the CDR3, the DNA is TGCAGTGCTAGAGAACCCTCGAGTGGGCAGCCCCAGCATTTT. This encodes CSAREPSSGQPQHF.

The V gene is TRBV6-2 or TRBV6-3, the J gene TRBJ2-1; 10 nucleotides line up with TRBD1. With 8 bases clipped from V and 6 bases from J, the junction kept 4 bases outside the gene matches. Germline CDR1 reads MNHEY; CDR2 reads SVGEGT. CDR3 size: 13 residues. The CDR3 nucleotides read TGTGCCAGCTCCGGGACAGGGGTCAATGAGCAGTTCTTC. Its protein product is CASSGTGVNEQFF.

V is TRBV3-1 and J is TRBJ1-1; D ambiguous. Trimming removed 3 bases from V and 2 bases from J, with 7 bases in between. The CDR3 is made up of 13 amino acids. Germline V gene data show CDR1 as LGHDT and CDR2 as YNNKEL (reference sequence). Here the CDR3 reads CASSQGTNTEAFF. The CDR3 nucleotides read TGTGCCAGCAGCCAGGGTACAAACACTGAAGCTTTCTTT.

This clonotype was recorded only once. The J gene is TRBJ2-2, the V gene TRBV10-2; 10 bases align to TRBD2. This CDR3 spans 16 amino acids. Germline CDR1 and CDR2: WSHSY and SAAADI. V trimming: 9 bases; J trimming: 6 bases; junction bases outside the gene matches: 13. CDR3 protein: CASAPGGSGGAGELFF. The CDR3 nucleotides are TGCGCCAGTGCCCCCGGGGGGAGCGGGGGGGCCGGGGAGCTGTTTTTT.

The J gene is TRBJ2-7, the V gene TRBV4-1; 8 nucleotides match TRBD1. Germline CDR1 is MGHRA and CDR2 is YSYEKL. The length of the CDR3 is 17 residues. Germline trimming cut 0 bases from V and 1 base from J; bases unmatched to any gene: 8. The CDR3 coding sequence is TGCGCCAGCAGCCAAGAGGCTGTCAGGGACAGGTCCTACGAGCAGTACTTC. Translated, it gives CASSQEAVRDRSYEQYF.

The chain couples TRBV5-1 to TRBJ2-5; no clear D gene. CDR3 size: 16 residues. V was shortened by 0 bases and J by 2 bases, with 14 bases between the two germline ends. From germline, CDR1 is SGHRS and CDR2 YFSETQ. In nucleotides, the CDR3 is TGCGCCAGCAGCTTGGGAAATGGCTTAGGGCAAGAGACCCAGTACTTC. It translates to CASSLGNGLGQETQYF.

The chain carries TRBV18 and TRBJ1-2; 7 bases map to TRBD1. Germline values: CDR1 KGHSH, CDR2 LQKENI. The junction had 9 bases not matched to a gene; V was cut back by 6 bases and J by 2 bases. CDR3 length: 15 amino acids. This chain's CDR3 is CASSQQQGTNYGYTF. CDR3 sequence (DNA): TGTGCCAGCTCTCAACAACAGGGGACCAACTATGGCTACACCTTC.

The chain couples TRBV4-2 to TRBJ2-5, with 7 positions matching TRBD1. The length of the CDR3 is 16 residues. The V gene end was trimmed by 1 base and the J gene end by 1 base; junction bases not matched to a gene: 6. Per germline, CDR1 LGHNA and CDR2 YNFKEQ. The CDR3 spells CASSQGRQGGQETQYF. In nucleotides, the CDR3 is TGTGCCAGCAGCCAAGGGCGACAGGGTGGCCAAGAGACCCAGTACTTC.

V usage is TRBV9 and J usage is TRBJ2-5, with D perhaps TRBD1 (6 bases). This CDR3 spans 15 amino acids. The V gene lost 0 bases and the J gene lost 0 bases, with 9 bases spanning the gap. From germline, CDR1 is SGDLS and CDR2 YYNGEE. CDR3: CASSVGGQYQETQYF. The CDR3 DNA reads TGTGCCAGCAGCGTAGGTGGACAGTACCAAGAGACCCAGTACTTC.

This CDR3 reads CASKGASSGNTIYF. CDR3 bases: TGTGCCAGCAAGGGCGCAAGCTCTGGAAACACCATATATTTT. This chain joins TRBV27 and TRBJ1-3; D call uncertain. The CDR3 is 14 residues long. Trimming left V 7 bases short and J 0 bases short, with 10 bases between. The germline V gene encodes CDR1 MNHEY and CDR2 SMNVEV (reference sequence).

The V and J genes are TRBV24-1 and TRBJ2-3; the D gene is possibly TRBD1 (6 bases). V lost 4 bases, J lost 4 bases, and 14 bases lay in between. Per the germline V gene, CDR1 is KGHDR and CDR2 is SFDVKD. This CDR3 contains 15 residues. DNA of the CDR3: TGTGCCACCAGTGACCGATCGGACAGTGCAGATACGCAGTATTTT. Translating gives CATSDRSDSADTQYF.

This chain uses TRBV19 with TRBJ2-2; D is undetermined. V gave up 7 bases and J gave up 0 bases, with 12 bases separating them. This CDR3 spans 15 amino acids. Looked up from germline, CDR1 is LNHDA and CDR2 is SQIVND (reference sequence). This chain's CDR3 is CASTPDHANTGELFF. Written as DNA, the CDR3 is TGTGCCAGTACCCCGGACCATGCGAACACCGGGGAGCTGTTTTTT.

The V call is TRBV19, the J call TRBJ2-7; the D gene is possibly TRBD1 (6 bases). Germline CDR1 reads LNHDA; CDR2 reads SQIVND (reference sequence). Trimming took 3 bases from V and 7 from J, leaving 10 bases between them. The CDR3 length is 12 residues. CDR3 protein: CASSISRGEQYF. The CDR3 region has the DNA TGTGCCAGTAGTATTTCCAGGGGAGAGCAGTACTTC.

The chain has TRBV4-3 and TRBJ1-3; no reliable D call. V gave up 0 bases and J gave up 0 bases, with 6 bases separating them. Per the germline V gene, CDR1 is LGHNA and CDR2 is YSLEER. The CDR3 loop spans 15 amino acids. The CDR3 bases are TGCGCCAGCAGCCAAGATGATTACTCTGGAAACACCATATATTTT. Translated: CASSQDDYSGNTIYF.

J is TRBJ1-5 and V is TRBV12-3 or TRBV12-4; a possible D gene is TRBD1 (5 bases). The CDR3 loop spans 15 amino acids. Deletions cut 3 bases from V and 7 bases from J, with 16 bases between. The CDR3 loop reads CASSFGREDYQPQHF. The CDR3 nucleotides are TGTGCCAGCAGTTTTGGCAGGGAAGACTACCAGCCCCAGCATTTT.

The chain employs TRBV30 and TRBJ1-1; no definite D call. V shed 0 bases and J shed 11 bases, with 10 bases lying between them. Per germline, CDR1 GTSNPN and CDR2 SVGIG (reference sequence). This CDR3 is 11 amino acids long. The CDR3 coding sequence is TGTGCCTGGAGTGTGGACGTAGTGGCTTTCTTT. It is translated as CAWSVDVVAFF.

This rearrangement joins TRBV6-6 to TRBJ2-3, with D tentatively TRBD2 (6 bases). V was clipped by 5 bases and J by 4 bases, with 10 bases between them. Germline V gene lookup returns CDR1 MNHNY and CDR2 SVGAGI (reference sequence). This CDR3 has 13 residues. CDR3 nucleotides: TGTGCCAGCAGTCTACCGGGGGCAGATACGCAGTATTTT. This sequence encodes CASSLPGADTQYF.